Sequencing of this T cell receptor (beta chain) was carried out in a study of blood T cell repertoires in COVID-19. As for the study in general: Acute-phase and convalescent COVID-19 samples originated in the United States, Italy and Spain. In each case, the material was cDNA or gDNA derived from T cells, B-cell-depleted T cells, or PBMCs.

The CDR3 has 15 residues. With 7 bases clipped from V and 5 bases from J, the junction kept 8 bases outside the gene matches. CDR1 and CDR2 from the germline V gene are LNHDA and SQIVND (reference sequence). As processed by the authors: Reference gene primer amplification gave estimated nucleated cell counts. Assay: immunoSEQ multiplex PCR; the TCRdb copy retains only in-frame clones and omits some. The D gene and trimming were derived from the DNA, and the V and J assignments and clone size from that table. The sample has around 250,000 clones, roughly nine tenths seen once; the top ten hold roughly 5.8%.

This receptor was obtained from a man between 60 and 75 years old with acute or convalescent COVID-19. The sequencing input was peripheral blood. The chain links TRBV19 to TRBJ2-1; the match to TRBD1 covers 10 bases. The CDR3, as DNA: TGTGCCAGTAAGGTGGGGACAGGGGCCGACAATGAGCAGTTCTTC. This sequence encodes CASKVGTGADNEQFF.